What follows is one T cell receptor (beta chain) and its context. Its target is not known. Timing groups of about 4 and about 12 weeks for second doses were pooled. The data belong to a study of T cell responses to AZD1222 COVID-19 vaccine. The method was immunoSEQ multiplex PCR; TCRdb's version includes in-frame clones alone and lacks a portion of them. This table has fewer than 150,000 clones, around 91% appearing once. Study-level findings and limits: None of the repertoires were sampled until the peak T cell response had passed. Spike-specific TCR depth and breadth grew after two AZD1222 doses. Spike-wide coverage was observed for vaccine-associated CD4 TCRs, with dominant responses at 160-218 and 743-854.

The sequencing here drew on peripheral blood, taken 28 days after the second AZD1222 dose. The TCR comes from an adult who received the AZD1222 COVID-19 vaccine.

The DNA for the CDR3 is TGTGCCAGCAGCCAAGAGACAGGGAACACTGAAGCTTTCTTT. It is translated as CASSQETGNTEAFF. This rearrangement joins TRBV3-1 (or the pseudogene TRBV3-2) to TRBJ1-1; possibly TRBD1 for D (6 bases). The germline V gene has CDR1 LGHDT and CDR2 YNNKEL (reference sequence). The CDR3 runs 14 residues. Trimming removed 0 bases from V and 1 base from J, with 6 bases in between.